Below, 21 T cell receptor beta chains from the same sample are listed, as sequenced in a study of T cells in Graves' hyperthyroidism and ophthalmopathy. TCR beta CDR3 regions were amplified from RNA transcripts. An initial round of RT-PCR targeting the TCR CDR3 relied on the HTBI primer set. TCRdb re-derived calls from the multiplex PCR reads in MiXCR, one entry per CDR3 protein. The sample records hundreds of thousands of distinct CDR3 sequences, about 15% being singletons. The sequenced sample consisted of blood. The receptor set was obtained from a woman in her twenties or thirties with Graves' hyperthyroidism that later progressed to Graves' ophthalmopathy.

This clonotype was seen only a few times. The chain links TRBV6-2 or TRBV6-3 to TRBJ2-7, with TRBD2 as a possible D gene (6 bases). Trimming stripped 0 bases from V and 0 bases from J, with 21 bases between. Germline CDR1 and CDR2: MNHEY and SVGEGT. This CDR3 has 19 amino acids. CDR3 bases: TGTGCCAGCAGTTACTCGATCGGGAAGGGAGGAGGGAACTCCTACGAGCAGTACTTC. This sequence encodes CASSYSIGKGGGNSYEQYF.

At least ten counts were recorded for this clonotype. The rearrangement uses TRBV7-2 and TRBJ1-2, with 8 positions matching TRBD1. Germline CDR1 reads SGHTA; CDR2 reads FQGNSA. The CDR3 is 17 amino acids. V lost 2 bases to trimming and J lost 4 bases; unmatched junction nucleotides: 12. This chain's CDR3 is CASSLSFRGRVSYGYTF. The CDR3 DNA sequence: TGTGCCAGCAGCTTAAGCTTCAGGGGGCGAGTATCCTATGGCTACACCTTC.

This clonotype came up many times. This chain connects TRBV19 to TRBJ2-3; 7 nucleotides line up with TRBD2. V shed 3 bases, J shed 5 bases, and the junction held 5 bases outside the gene matches. CDR1 is LNHDA and CDR2 is SQIVND in the germline V gene (reference sequence). This CDR3 region has 14 residues. Here the CDR3 DNA reads TGTGCCAGTAGTATGGCGGGAGTGTTAGATACGCAGTATTTT. It codes for CASSMAGVLDTQYF.

This clonotype was picked up many times. The chain links TRBV2 to TRBJ2-1, with TRBD2 as a possible D gene (5 bases). CDR1 SNHLY and CDR2 FYNNEI come from the germline V gene. The CDR3 is made up of 14 amino acids. V lost 7 bases, J lost 7 bases, and 17 bases lay in between. The CDR3 reads CASTDYQFGNEQFF. The CDR3 DNA is TGTGCCAGCACCGACTACCAGTTTGGGAATGAGCAGTTCTTC.

This clonotype was found a few times. The rearrangement links TRBV6-4 to TRBJ2-5; D remains ambiguous. V gave up 0 bases and J gave up 11 bases, with 16 bases separating them. Germline CDR1 MRHNA, CDR2 SNTAGT. This CDR3 has 14 residues. The CDR3 reads CASSDSNSSEPQYF. The DNA of the CDR3 is TGTGCCAGCAGTGACTCGAATAGTTCCGAGCCACAGTACTTC.

The rearrangement links TRBV30 to TRBJ1-6; 9 bases line up with TRBD1. The CDR3 runs to 15 residues. V lost 5 bases, J lost 9 bases, and 11 bases stayed unmatched. The germline V gene encodes CDR1 GTSNPN and CDR2 SVGIG (reference sequence). CDR3 in DNA: TGTGCCTGGGCCCCCGGGACAGGGAGATTTTCACCCCTCCACTTT. It specifies CAWAPGTGRFSPLHF.

Many counts were recorded for this clonotype. The chain uses TRBV5-1 and TRBJ2-3; D not certain. The germline V and J ends were trimmed by 0 bases and 5 bases, with 10 bases remaining between them. The CDR3 covers 14 residues. Germline CDR1 reads SGHRS; CDR2 reads YFSETQ. The CDR3 loop reads CASSLAQNQDTQYF. The CDR3 DNA is TGCGCCAGCAGCTTGGCCCAAAACCAAGATACGCAGTATTTT.

A few counts support this clonotype. The chain couples TRBV19 to TRBJ2-2; perhaps TRBD2 as D (5 bases). Germline V gives CDR1 LNHDA, CDR2 SQIVND (reference sequence). V lost 5 bases to trimming and J lost 4 bases, with 14 bases between them. This CDR3 region has 15 residues. The CDR3, as DNA: TGTGCCAGTAGTGTCGGACTCTCGCCCACCGGGGAGCTGTTTTTT. This codes for CASSVGLSPTGELFF.

The chain combines TRBV12-3 or TRBV12-4 with TRBJ2-1, with TRBD2 matching 12 bases. The CDR3 is 16 residues long. Unmatched junction bases numbered 4, after V lost 3 bases and J lost 4 bases. CDR3 nucleotides: TGTGCCAGCAGTTTGGCTAGCGGGAGGGCTTACAATGAGCAGTTCTTC. Its translation: CASSLASGRAYNEQFF.

This sequence joins TRBV24-1 and TRBJ2-5, with TRBD1 matching over 7 bases. The junction had 5 bases not matched to a gene; V was cut back by 2 bases and J by 6 bases. CDR1 and CDR2 from the germline V gene are KGHDR and SFDVKD. This CDR3 comprises 14 residues. CDR3 DNA: TGTGCCACCAGTGATTCCAGGGGGTTTCAGACCCAGTACTTC. It is translated as CATSDSRGFQTQYF.

In this sample, this clonotype turned up a few times. The chain combines TRBV20-1 with TRBJ2-5; weak D call: TRBD2 (6 bases). Per germline, CDR1 DFQATT and CDR2 SNEGSKA (reference sequence). The CDR3 runs to 15 residues. Deletions cut 8 bases from V and 1 base from J, with 20 bases between. The CDR3 region is CSSPGSVGIQETQYF. CDR3 in DNA: TGCAGTTCGCCCGGGAGCGTGGGGATCCAAGAGACCCAGTACTTC.

This clonotype was seen only a few times. The V gene is TRBV9, the J gene TRBJ2-6; D unclear. The CDR3 is 15 amino acids. Per the germline V gene, CDR1 is SGDLS and CDR2 is YYNGEE. V gave up 0 bases and J gave up 2 bases, with 6 bases separating them. In DNA, the CDR3 is TGTGCCAGCAGCGTAGGGCTAGCTGGGGCCAACGTCCTGACTTTC. Protein sequence: CASSVGLAGANVLTF.

The chain carries TRBV7-2 and TRBJ2-1; TRBD2 matches at 10 bases. Per germline, CDR1 SGHTA and CDR2 FQGNSA. The CDR3 contains 16 residues. V lost 3 bases and J lost 3; bases outside the gene matches: 5. The CDR3 sequence: CASSFHGTSVYNEQFF. The CDR3 DNA is TGTGCCAGCAGCTTTCACGGGACTAGCGTCTACAATGAGCAGTTCTTC.

In this sample, this clonotype turned up a few times. The V gene is TRBV28, the J gene TRBJ2-7, with D maybe TRBD2 (6 bases). V lost 4 bases and J 3 bases, leaving 10 bases between the germline ends. Per the germline V gene, CDR1 is MDHEN and CDR2 is SYDVKM. This CDR3 spans 13 amino acids. CDR3 region: CASSSAGSYEQYF. The CDR3 region has the DNA TGTGCCAGCAGTTCAGCGGGCAGCTACGAGCAGTACTTC.

The table lists this clonotype with many counts. The chain combines TRBV11-3 with TRBJ2-3; maybe TRBD2 (5 bases). The CDR3 has 15 residues. The V end lost 5 bases, the J end lost 2 bases, and 14 bases lay between the germline ends. Germline V gene lookup returns CDR1 SGHNT and CDR2 YENEEA. CDR3 nucleotide sequence: TGTGCCAGCAGCCCCCGGGGAAGGGTCACAGATACGCAGTATTTT. It yields the protein CASSPRGRVTDTQYF.

This rearrangement joins TRBV19 to TRBJ1-2; 10 bases are shared with TRBD1. The CDR3 extends over 15 amino acids. V dropped 6 bases and J dropped 6; count of bases not matched to a gene: 10. Germline loops: CDR1 LNHDA, CDR2 SQIVND (reference sequence). The CDR3 is CASRDRGGQGHGYTF. The CDR3 DNA reads TGTGCCAGTAGAGATAGGGGGGGACAGGGGCATGGCTACACCTTC.

This chain uses TRBV7-3 with TRBJ2-7; 7 bases agree with TRBD1. V was pared by 6 bases and J by 2 bases, with 10 bases of the junction left unmatched. The CDR3 sequence is 15 residues long. Germline V gene lookup returns CDR1 SGHTA and CDR2 FQGTGA. The CDR3 DNA follows: TGTGCCAGCAGTCCCGCCGGGACAGCCACCTACGAGCAGTACTTC. Its translation: CASSPAGTATYEQYF.

This clonotype has only a few counts. V usage is TRBV20-1 and J usage is TRBJ2-3; 8 nucleotides align to TRBD2. V trimming: 6 bases; J trimming: 6 bases; junction bases outside the gene matches: 11. In germline, CDR1 is DFQATT, CDR2 SNEGSKA (reference sequence). The CDR3 is 14 residues long. CDR3 in amino acids: CSASLAGAPDTQYF. The CDR3 region has the DNA TGCAGTGCCTCGCTAGCGGGTGCCCCGGATACGCAGTATTTT.

To note about this clonotype: Since a much larger clone is just one base distant, this may be a read error. The rearrangement joins TRBV29-1 to TRBJ1-2; the D gene is possibly TRBD1 (6 bases). Germline assignment: CDR1 SQVTM and CDR2 ANQGSEA. The CDR3 length is 14 residues. The V end lost 7 bases, the J end lost 2 bases, and 17 bases lay between the germline ends. The CDR3 nucleotides are TGCAGCGCAGATCCCAAGGACAGAAACTATGGCTACACCTTC. It specifies CSADPKDRNYGYTF.

The chain recombines TRBV2 with TRBJ2-5, with no clear D. Germline V gene sequence: CDR1 SNHLY, CDR2 FYNNEI. This CDR3 contains 13 residues. V dropped 2 bases and J dropped 2 bases, with 6 bases sitting between them. The DNA for the CDR3 is TGTGCCAGCAGTGAACTGGAGCAAGAGACCCAGTACTTC. Its protein product is CASSELEQETQYF.

This clonotype was detected ten times or more. The rearrangement joins TRBV11-2 to TRBJ1-2; D not resolved. Germline CDR1 and CDR2: SGHAT and FQNNGV. The CDR3 is 11 amino acids. V was shortened by 5 bases and J by 7 bases, with 8 bases between the two germline ends. Here the CDR3 reads CASSPMGGYTF. The CDR3, as DNA: TGTGCCAGCAGCCCCATGGGTGGCTACACCTTC.